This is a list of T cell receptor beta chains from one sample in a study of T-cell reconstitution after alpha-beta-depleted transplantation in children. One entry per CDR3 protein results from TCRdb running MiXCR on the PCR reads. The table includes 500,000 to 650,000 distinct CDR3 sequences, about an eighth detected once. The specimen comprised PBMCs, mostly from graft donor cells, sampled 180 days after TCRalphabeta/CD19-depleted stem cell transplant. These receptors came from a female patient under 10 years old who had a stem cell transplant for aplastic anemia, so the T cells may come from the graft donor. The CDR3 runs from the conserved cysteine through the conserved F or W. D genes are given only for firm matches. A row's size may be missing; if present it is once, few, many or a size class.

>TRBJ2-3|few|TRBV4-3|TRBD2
TGCGCCAGCAGCCTCGGACTAGCCCTCCAGGATACGCAGTATTTT
CASSLGLALQDTQYF
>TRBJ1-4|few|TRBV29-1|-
TGCAGCGTCGAACAGGGTAAAAACGAAAAACTGTTTTTT
CSVEQGKNEKLFF
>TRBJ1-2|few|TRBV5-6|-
TGTGCCAGCAGTCGACCTCAGGGATGGGGCTACACCTTC
CASSRPQGWGYTF
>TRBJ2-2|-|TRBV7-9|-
TGTGCCAGCAGCCTCCCCCGTTGGAACACCGGGGAGCTGTTTTTT
CASSLPRWNTGELFF
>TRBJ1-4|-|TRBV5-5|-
TGTGCCAGCAGCACCGGGCCTCATACCTTCAATGAAAAACTGTTTTTT
CASSTGPHTFNEKLFF
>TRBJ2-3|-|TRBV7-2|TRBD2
TGTGCCAGCAGCTCCCGTGGGACTAGCGCCACAGATACGCAGTATTTT
CASSSRGTSATDTQYF
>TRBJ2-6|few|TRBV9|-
TGTGCCAGCAGCGTAGGCCCGACAGGCTCTGGGGCCAACGTCCTGACTTTC
CASSVGPTGSGANVLTF
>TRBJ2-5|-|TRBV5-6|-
TGTGCCAGCACCCTATTGGGGAGTGGGTACCAAGAGACCCAGTACTTC
CASTLLGSGYQETQYF
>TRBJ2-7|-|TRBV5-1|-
TGCGCCAGCAGCGATCAGAGCGGGCCAAGCTCCTACGAGCAGTACTTC
CASSDQSGPSSYEQYF
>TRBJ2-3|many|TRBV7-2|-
TGTGCCAGCAGCTCACTAGGGACAGATACGCAGTATTTT
CASSSLGTDTQYF
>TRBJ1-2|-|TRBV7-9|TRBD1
TGTGCCAGCAGCACCCGGGACAGCTCTTTCTATGGCTACACCTTC
CASSTRDSSFYGYTF
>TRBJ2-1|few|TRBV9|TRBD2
TGTGCCAGCAGCGTAGTGGGAGGGCCCTCCCGGTTGGAGCAGTTCTTC
CASSVVGGPSRLEQFF
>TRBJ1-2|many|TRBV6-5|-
TGTGCCAGCAGTTACTCGGGGTTTCGGGGAGGAAGGGATGGCTACACCTTC
CASSYSGFRGGRDGYTF
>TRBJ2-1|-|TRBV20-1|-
TGCAGTGCTAGTCAAGGGCCCCGGGAGAATGAGCAGTTCTTC
CSASQGPRENEQFF
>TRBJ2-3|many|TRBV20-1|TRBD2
TGCAGTGCTATTACTAGCGGGAGAGGCACAGATACGCAGTATTTT
CSAITSGRGTDTQYF
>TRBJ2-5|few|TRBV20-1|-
TGCAGTGCTAGAGCTCCCCCCGCCCCGGGGTTAGAGACCCAGTACTTC
CSARAPPAPGLETQYF
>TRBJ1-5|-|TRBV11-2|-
TGTGCCAGCAGCTTAGGCTCCGGGGGAGAGGATCAGCCCCAGCATTTT
CASSLGSGGEDQPQHF
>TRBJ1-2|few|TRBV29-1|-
TGCAGCGTTGAAGCGGGGGGGGCCTATGGCTACACCTTC
CSVEAGGAYGYTF
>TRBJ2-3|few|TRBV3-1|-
TGTGCCAGCAGTACAATACCGGGGGACACAGATACGCAGTATTTT
CASSTIPGDTDTQYF
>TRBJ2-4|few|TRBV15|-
TGTGCCACCAGCGGCCTAGAGGCCAAAAACATTCAGTACTTC
CATSGLEAKNIQYF
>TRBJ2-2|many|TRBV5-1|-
TGCGCCAGCAGCTTGGATGGGACTAACACCGGGGAGCTGTTTTTT
CASSLDGTNTGELFF
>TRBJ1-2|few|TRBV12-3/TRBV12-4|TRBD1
TGTGCCACCTCGGACAGGGTCGGTGGCTACACCTTC
CATSDRVGGYTF
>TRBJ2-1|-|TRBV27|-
TGTGCCAGCAGTCCCCTTGGCCCTACCTACAATGAGCAGTTCTTC
CASSPLGPTYNEQFF